This TCR beta chain appears in the sequencing data of a study of control samples from healthy donors and cancer patients. The CDR3 is made up of 15 amino acids. Trimming stripped 7 bases from V and 4 bases from J, with 14 bases between. Germline V CDR1 and CDR2: MDHEN, SYDVKM. The repertoire was sequenced with immunoSEQ multiplex PCR; TCRdb's copy has only in-frame clones and lacks some. Of 150,000 to 200,000 clones listed, 90% to 95% are singletons. The clonotype was recovered from a man aged 18 to 29 in good health. What was sequenced was blood. The rearrangement uses TRBV28 and TRBJ1-6, with no clear D. DNA of the CDR3: TGTGCCAGCACCCTGGGCTCCCTTTATAATTCACCCCTCCACTTT. This codes for CASTLGSLYNSPLHF.